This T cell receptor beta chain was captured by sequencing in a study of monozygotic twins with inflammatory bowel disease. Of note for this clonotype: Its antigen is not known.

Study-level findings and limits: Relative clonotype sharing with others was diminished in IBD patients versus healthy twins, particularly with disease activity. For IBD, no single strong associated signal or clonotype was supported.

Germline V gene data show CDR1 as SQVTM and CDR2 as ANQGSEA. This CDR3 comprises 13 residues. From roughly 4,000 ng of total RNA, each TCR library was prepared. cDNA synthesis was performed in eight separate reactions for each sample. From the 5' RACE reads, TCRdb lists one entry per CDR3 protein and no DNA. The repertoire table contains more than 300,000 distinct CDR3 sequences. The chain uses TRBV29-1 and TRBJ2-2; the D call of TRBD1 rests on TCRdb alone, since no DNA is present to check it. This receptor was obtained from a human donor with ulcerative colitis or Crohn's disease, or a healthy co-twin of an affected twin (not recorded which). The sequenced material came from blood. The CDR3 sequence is CSVTQGYTGELFF.